The 17 T cell receptor beta chains presented below share a single source sample, sequenced in a study of cytomegalovirus exposure and HLA in healthy donors. Amplification used 60 Vbeta primers and 13 Jbeta primers. Using immunoSEQ multiplex PCR, the repertoire was profiled, and TCRdb retains in-frame clones only, with some absent. The sample has about 130,000 clones, over 75% seen once. What was sequenced was PBMCs. The receptors stem from a male donor in good health and CMV-seropositive.

The genes are TRBV7-7 and TRBJ2-2; 7 bases are shared with TRBD2. This CDR3 has 14 residues. Germline CDR1 SSHAT, CDR2 FNYEAQ (reference sequence). V gave up 5 bases and J gave up 5 bases; unmatched junction bases: 5. The CDR3 sequence: CASSARGGTGELFF. The CDR3 DNA reads as TGTGCCAGCAGCGCTCGGGGAGGGACCGGGGAGCTGTTTTTT.

This chain joins TRBV7-8 and TRBJ1-1; 9 bases agree with TRBD1. The CDR3 spans 20 residues. V lost 1 base and J lost 1; bases outside the gene matches: 16. Germline V gene lookup returns CDR1 SGHVS and CDR2 FQNEAQ. CDR3 loop: CASSLDRTRNPGQGNTEAFF. CDR3 DNA sequence: TGTGCCAGCAGCTTAGATCGTACTCGAAATCCGGGACAGGGGAACACTGAAGCTTTCTTT.

This clone was counted a few times. The rearrangement joins TRBV4-2 to TRBJ1-1; the D gene is possibly TRBD1 (5 bases). CDR1 is LGHNA and CDR2 is YNFKEQ in the germline V gene. This CDR3 is 11 amino acids long. The ends were cut back, 5 bases at V and 9 bases at J, with 10 bases in the middle. The CDR3 region has the DNA TGTGCCAGCAGCTCGACAGAGAAAGCTTTCTTT. Translated: CASSSTEKAFF.

This chain uses TRBV10-3 with TRBJ1-6, with D possibly being TRBD1 (6 bases). The germline V and J ends were trimmed by 10 bases and 8 bases, with 15 bases remaining between them. The germline gives CDR1 ENHRY, CDR2 SYGVKD. CDR3 length: 13 residues. The CDR3 sequence is CATAGKGDSPLHF. In DNA, the CDR3 is TGTGCCACTGCTGGGAAGGGGGATTCACCCCTCCACTTT.

V and J are TRBV19 and TRBJ1-2, with 7 bases matching TRBD1. J lost 8 bases, V lost 4 bases, and 4 bases had no gene match. The germline CDR1 and CDR2 sequences are LNHDA and SQIVND (reference sequence). The CDR3 totals 12 residues. In DNA, the CDR3 is TGTGCCAGTAGTACGACAGGGCGCGGCTACACCTTC. Its protein product is CASSTTGRGYTF. Based on the CDR3 plus reference TRBV19 and TRBJ1-2, the full variable domain is DGGITQSPKYLFRKEGQNVTLSCEQNLNHDAMYWYRQDPGQGLRLIYYSQIVNDFQKGDIAEGYSVSREKKESFPLTVTSAQKNPTAFYLCASSTTGRGYTFGSGTRLTVV.

The chain recombines TRBV6-5 with TRBJ2-2, with a possible D match to TRBD1 (6 bases). CDR3 length: 15 amino acids. CDR1 MNHEY and CDR2 SVGAGI come from the germline V gene. Deletions cut 0 bases from V and 6 bases from J, with 11 bases between. The CDR3 DNA is TGTGCCAGCAGTTACTCGTCAGGGGCACCCGGGGAGCTGTTTTTT. Translating it yields CASSYSSGAPGELFF.

V gene TRBV7-8 combines with J gene TRBJ2-2; 9 bases map to TRBD2. The junction had 8 bases not matched to a gene; V was cut back by 2 bases and J by 4 bases. The CDR3 has 17 amino acids. CDR1 SGHVS and CDR2 FQNEAQ come from the germline V gene. CDR3 DNA: TGTGCCAGCAGCTTAATAGGGGCGGGGGGGCGCACCGGGGAGCTGTTTTTT. Amino acids: CASSLIGAGGRTGELFF.

J is TRBJ2-5 and V is TRBV27, with TRBD2 identical over 7 bases. Trimming at V came to 2 bases and at J to 2 bases, leaving 14 bases not matched to a gene. CDR3 length: 18 amino acids. Germline V gene sequence: CDR1 MNHEY, CDR2 SMNVEV (reference sequence). CDR3 bases: TGTGCCAGCAGTTTAGGGGCGACTAGCTTGGGCCCACAAGAGACCCAGTACTTC. It is translated as CASSLGATSLGPQETQYF.

The rearrangement uses TRBV30 and TRBJ1-4; D may be TRBD1 (6 bases). Germline-derived CDR1 and CDR2 are GTSNPN and SVGIG (reference sequence). The CDR3 sequence is 13 residues long. Deletions cut 8 bases from V and 4 bases from J, with 14 bases between. In nucleotides, the CDR3 is TGTGCCAGTAAGGACAGCCTTAATGAAAAACTGTTTTTT. It codes for CASKDSLNEKLFF.

This chain joins TRBV6-1 and TRBJ1-1; D uncertain. This CDR3 is built from 12 residues. CDR1 MNHNS and CDR2 SASEGT come from the germline V gene. V lost 3 bases and J lost 7, with 9 bases in between. The CDR3 nucleotides are TGTGCCAGCAGTGACCGTTTGCGTGAAGCTTTCTTT. Translating gives CASSDRLREAFF.

A single count supports this clone. This chain links TRBV13 with TRBJ1-3, with TRBD1 as a possible D gene (6 bases). Germline assignment: CDR1 PRHDT and CDR2 FYEKMQ (reference sequence). Trimming removed 4 bases at V and 4 bases at J, with 11 bases between. This CDR3 has 14 residues. The CDR3 here is CASSSTGRGNTIYF. CDR3 DNA sequence: TGTGCCAGCAGCTCTACAGGGAGAGGAAACACCATATATTTT.

The chain employs TRBV6-5 and TRBJ2-1; 8 bases match TRBD2. The CDR3 covers 13 residues. V trimming: 4 bases; J trimming: 8 bases; junction bases outside the gene matches: 4. Germline V gene sequence: CDR1 MNHEY, CDR2 SVGAGI. Written as DNA, the CDR3 is TGTGCCAGCAGTTCCGGGACTAGTTATGAGCAGTTCTTC. Its translation is CASSSGTSYEQFF.

V usage is TRBV5-4 and J usage is TRBJ1-5; D unresolved. Trimming took 3 bases from V and 2 from J, leaving 9 bases between them. Germline V lookup: CDR1 SGHNT, CDR2 YYREEE (reference sequence). The CDR3 has 14 amino acids. CDR3 sequence reads: CASSSGAGNQPQHF. The CDR3 nucleotides read TGTGCCAGCAGCTCCGGAGCTGGCAATCAGCCCCAGCATTTT.

This chain links TRBV10-1 with TRBJ2-5; tentative D call: TRBD2 (5 bases). Per germline, CDR1 WNHNN and CDR2 SYGVQD (reference sequence). The CDR3 length is 17 residues. Trimming removed 4 bases at V and 4 bases at J, with 22 bases between. The CDR3 region has the DNA TGCGCCAGCAGTGTGTTCTTGCGGGCCGGAATTACAGAGACCCAGTACTTC. It encodes CASSVFLRAGITETQYF.

The chain has TRBV7-8 and TRBJ2-2; possible D gene TRBD1, 6 bases. The V gene lost 4 bases and the J gene lost 4 bases, with 7 bases spanning the gap. The germline gives CDR1 SGHVS, CDR2 FQNEAQ. This CDR3 is 13 amino acids long. CDR3 in amino acids: CASSSTGTGELFF. The CDR3, as DNA: TGTGCCAGCAGCTCGACAGGCACCGGGGAGCTGTTTTTT.

This chain uses TRBV28 with TRBJ2-7; TRBD2 agrees at 8 bases. J gave up 6 bases and V 3 bases, and 10 bases lay outside the gene matches. CDR1 and CDR2 from the germline V gene are MDHEN and SYDVKM. The CDR3 runs 15 residues. The CDR3 DNA follows: TGTGCCAGCAGTTTGGGGGCCAGCGGGAGTTTCGAGCAGTACTTC. This encodes CASSLGASGSFEQYF.

The chain is built from TRBV30 and TRBJ1-1, with D unresolved. CDR1 is GTSNPN and CDR2 is SVGIG in the germline V gene (reference sequence). CDR3 size: 14 residues. Trimming cost V 5 bases and J 1 base, with 14 bases left between them. The CDR3 nucleotides are TGTGCCTGGTGCCGATCCTATCGGAACACTGAAGCTTTCTTT. Protein: CAWCRSYRNTEAFF.